This TCR beta chain was recovered during a study of regulatory T cells in long-lasting Graves disease. General study findings and limits: The analysis examined peripheral blood only and excluded thyroid tissue.

Time point indicated: newly diagnosed GD, antithyroid drugs for less than 3 months. Preparation of the TCR library used RNA extracted from PBMCs. This CDR3 has 17 residues. Trimming stripped 0 bases from V and 0 bases from J, with 14 bases between. The germline CDR1 and CDR2 sequences are MNHNY and SVGAGI (reference sequence). This clonotype was observed many times. The antigen remains undetermined. Researchers made TCR beta libraries by using iRepertoire HTBI primers and running Arm-PCR on CDR3 regions. TCRdb reanalysed the multiplex PCR reads using MiXCR and keeps one entry per CDR3 protein. The data contain about 220,000 distinct CDR3 sequences, roughly 19% of them singletons. The same specimen was also included in a second study, on T cells in Graves' hyperthyroidism and ophthalmopathy. In that study: Graves' hyperthyroidism qualified as stable when ophthalmopathy did not progress within 18 months.

The TCR comes from a woman aged 25 to 39 with Graves disease. The sequences come from peripheral blood mononuclear cells (PBMCs), collected at new diagnosis, from a patient treated with antithyroid drugs. The V and J genes are TRBV6-6 and TRBJ1-2; no firm D call. CDR3 sequence reads: CASSYSRAGNANYGYTF. DNA of the CDR3: TGTGCCAGCAGTTACTCGAGGGCCGGGAATGCTAACTATGGCTACACCTTC.